This T cell receptor beta chain was sequenced in a study of monozygotic twins with inflammatory bowel disease. Regarding the study as a whole: IBD patients had lower TCRbeta diversity (inverse Simpson) than healthy co-twins. Telling different T cell subtypes apart from each other was not possible.

A remark on this clonotype: Its antigen is as yet unknown.

Germline V CDR1 and CDR2: SGHRS, YFSETQ. The CDR3 consists of 17 residues. TCRdb re-called the 5' RACE reads; one entry per CDR3 protein, DNA not given. Its listing shows about 140,000 distinct CDR3 sequences. This clonotype originated in a human donor with ulcerative colitis or Crohn's disease, or a healthy co-twin of an affected twin (not recorded which). The chain carries TRBV5-1 and TRBJ2-2. The sample was blood. CDR3 amino acids: CASSLDTQGQNTGELFF.